The sequence of this TCR beta chain was determined in a study of T cell responses to AZD1222 COVID-19 vaccine. Study background: Second-dose timings of about 4 or about 12 weeks were pooled. Study-wide points: Per reports, nearly half of all spike-specific TCRs target regions that are unmutated in variants. At study baseline, merely several AZD1222 recipients were seropositive. Possibly, clonal diversity was underestimated; donors were largely white British and included more females.

The data were produced by immunoSEQ multiplex PCR, yet TCRdb's version contains in-frame clones alone and is incomplete. The sample records roughly 100,000 clones, about nine tenths being singletons. There are 15 residues in the CDR3. Germline V gene sequence: CDR1 MNHEY, CDR2 SVGEGT. Trimming cost V 3 bases and J 7 bases, with 13 bases left between them. A remark on this clone: Its specificity is unknown.

The chain recombines TRBV6-2 or TRBV6-3 with TRBJ1-6, with D tentatively TRBD1 (5 bases). The origin of this receptor is an adult in good health. The source material was peripheral blood, sampled on day 0 of AZD1222 vaccination. CDR3 bases: TGTGCCAGCAGTTATTCGGGGACGGCGAATTCACCCCTCCACTTT. This translates into CASSYSGTANSPLHF.